This T cell receptor beta chain was retrieved from a study of vaccination effects on CD4 cells after COVID-19 (dated by TCRdb to 2022 to 2024). Regarding the study in general: Each participant got two doses of an mRNA SARS-CoV-2 vaccine, either BNT162b2 or mRNA-1273. Pre-vaccine samples were collected from a couple of convalescent patients 16 days and one week before the first dose, corresponding to 142 and 148 days after COVID-19 diagnosis. SARS-CoV-2 spike-specific CD4+ TCR repertoires from before and after mRNA vaccination were compared in COVID-19 convalescent patients and in infection-naive vaccine recipients. Altogether, around eleven COVID-19 convalescent patients and a few SARS-CoV-2-naive healthy vaccine recipients made up the full study. Cultures from other donors in the study were sequenced using the Oncomine TCR Beta short-read assay on an Illumina iSeq 100.

Study-wide findings and limitations: Both infection-induced and vaccine-induced clones contracted markedly at late post-vaccination timepoints, which is consistent with waning T cell responses. The study was limited by a small number of convalescent patients, and early post-infection timepoints were lacking. In convalescent patients, the post-vaccine spike-reactive repertoire was composed mainly of new vaccine-induced clones that were largely distinct from infection-induced clones.

Of note for this clone: Its antigen is still unknown. No base-level quality is on record; no much larger clone is a single base apart.

Library preparation used the immunoSEQ multiplex PCR assay. DNA from the cultured and isolated CD4+ T cells underwent TCR beta CDR3 sequencing. The study's processing was this. Non-productive TCR sequences were removed and reads were trimmed to the CDR3 region, keeping CDR3s of at least 7 amino acids. Antigen-specific clonotypes were identified with the MANAFEST web app by comparing expansion in peptide wells against reference cultures. To count as positive, a clone had to show expansion at FDR<0.05 compared with the reference and with all other wells, an odds ratio above 5, and a frequency above 0.1% in two replicate wells. Cross-reactive clonotypes were defined as significantly expanded in SARS-CoV-2 spike wells and in at least one common cold coronavirus spike condition. CDR3 similarity was assessed by Levenshtein distance with the stringdist R package, and unrooted trees were built with ape in R 3.6.1. This is the immuneACCESS table as TCRdb keeps it, with only in-frame sequences that have V and J called. A part of the clones is gone; compared with another copy, unresolved V genes explain less than half, and the rest is unexplained. V and J calls and clone size follow that table, whereas D and trimming were derived from the DNA. In all, the sample holds under 25,000 clones, and roughly 74% of those were seen once. The top ten clonotypes cover about 40% of the sample.

Trimming leaves V shorter by 3 bases and J shorter by 6 bases, with the junction holding 15 bases beyond the gene matches. Spanning cysteine to phenylalanine, the CDR3 consists of 16 amino acids. The CDR3 DNA has 48 bases and is translated from base 1. CDR1 DFQATT and CDR2 SNEGSKA are derived from the germline V gene (reference sequence). In the ViraFEST assay, PBMC were stimulated with viral peptide pools, and antigen-specific CD4+ T cell clonotypes were then identified by expansion using TCR sequencing. After around ten days of culture, CD4+ T cells were isolated with the EasySep CD4+ T cell isolation kit. PCR-confirmed SARS-CoV-2 infection had occurred in convalescent patients between March and December 2020, before the Alpha, Beta and Delta variants emerged in the United States. A few million PBMC per well were cultured with approximately 10 ug/ml peptides in IMDM containing roughly 5% human AB serum, approximately 9.1 IU/ml IL-2 and gentamicin. Half of the culture medium was replaced with fresh IL-2-containing medium on days 3 and 7. Unless noted otherwise, every peptide stimulation condition was grown in triplicate wells. PBMC were separated from whole blood using Ficoll-Paque Plus gradient centrifugation and were then either cryopreserved at -140C or used fresh. The QIAamp micro DNA kit was used to extract genomic DNA from the cultured CD4+ T cells.

In this chain, TRBV20-1 is recombined with TRBJ1-1; TRBD1 matches 8 bases in the middle. The sequence came from a human donor who had a prior SARS-CoV-2 infection. Sequenced material: CD4+ T cells from PBMCs cultured with a peptide pool, taken before COVID-19 vaccination. The DNA reads as follows: TGCAGTGCTAGTTTAAACAGGGGGGGTTATCCGGCTGAAGCTTTCTTT. This gives the protein CSASLNRGGYPAEAFF.